The entry below describes one TCR beta chain. J lost 3 bases, V lost 1 base, and 1 base had no gene match. The germline gives CDR1 LNHDA, CDR2 SQIVND (reference sequence). This CDR3 comprises 15 residues. These data originate in a study of blood T cell repertoires in COVID-19. Study processing details: Amplifying reference gene primers gave estimates of nucleated cell counts. TCRdb's table, derived via immunoSEQ multiplex PCR, lists solely in-frame clones and lacks some. That table is the source of V, J and clone size, and D and trimming were worked out from the DNA. The sample has hundreds of thousands of clones; approximately 85% are singletons.

The receptor was isolated from a man aged 45-60 years with active or convalescent COVID-19. This chain uses TRBV19 with TRBJ2-7; 12 bases align to TRBD2. Sequencing was carried out using peripheral blood. The CDR3 coding sequence is TGTGCCAGTAGTATAGGGACTAGCGGGAACTACGAGCAGTACTTC. It yields the protein CASSIGTSGNYEQYF. Together with reference TRBV19 and TRBJ2-7, the CDR3 gives the full variable domain: DGGITQSPKYLFRKEGQNVTLSCEQNLNHDAMYWYRQDPGQGLRLIYYSQIVNDFQKGDIAEGYSVSREKKESFPLTVTSAQKNPTAFYLCASSIGTSGNYEQYFGPGTRLTVT.